What follows is one TCR beta chain and its context. V was trimmed by 5 bases and J by 6 bases, leaving 14 bases between them. There are 13 residues in the CDR3. From germline, CDR1 is MNHNY and CDR2 SVGAGI (reference sequence). The data derive from a study of siplizumab effects on memory and regulatory T cells. The table came from immunoSEQ multiplex PCR; TCRdb's copy has only in-frame clones and leaves some out. The table has about 120,000 clones, roughly 94% seen once. This TCR was recovered from a human donor in good health. The chain combines TRBV6-6 with TRBJ2-7; D is undetermined. Sequenced sample: non-Treg CD4+ T cells sorted from blood. The CDR3 DNA reads as TGTGCCAGCAGTAACCCCCTCTACTTCGAGCAGTACTTC. Translating it yields CASSNPLYFEQYF.